Presented here are 15 T cell receptor beta chains from one specimen sequenced in a study of radiation and T cells in renal cell carcinoma. Sequencing was performed with immunoSEQ multiplex PCR; in TCRdb, only in-frame clones are kept and a portion is missing. This table holds approximately 80,000 clones, about nine tenths found once. Indicated time point: blood 4 weeks post-SBRT, at nephrectomy. As for treatment: 15 Gy SBRT to primary tumor, nephrectomy 4 weeks later. This specimen was blood, taken from a patient whose treatment included radiotherapy and nephrectomy. The receptor set was obtained from a woman aged 70 to 79 with renal cell carcinoma.

This clone was counted a single time. The chain uses TRBV19 and TRBJ1-2; D not resolved. The length of the CDR3 is 14 residues. The V gene's germline CDR1 is LNHDA and CDR2 SQIVND (reference sequence). The V end lost 5 bases, the J end lost 2 bases, and 12 bases lay between the germline ends. The CDR3 reads CASSSSGGNYGYTF. The CDR3 coding sequence is TGTGCCAGTAGTTCCTCAGGAGGGAACTATGGCTACACCTTC.

This chain connects TRBV5-6 to TRBJ2-1, with a possible D match to TRBD2 (5 bases). This CDR3 is 16 amino acids long. With 4 bases removed from V and 4 bases from J, the gap between germline ends came to 18 bases. Germline V gives CDR1 SGHDT, CDR2 YYEEEE. The CDR3, as DNA: TGTGCCAGCAGCGGCGGGTTTTGGTCCCTATACAATGAGCAGTTCTTC. Residues: CASSGGFWSLYNEQFF.

The V gene is TRBV6-5, the J gene TRBJ2-1; no definite D call. Trimming stripped 6 bases from V and 4 bases from J, with 13 bases between. This CDR3 comprises 14 residues. Looked up from germline, CDR1 is MNHEY and CDR2 is SVGAGI. CDR3 region: CASSHSTVYNEQFF. As DNA, the CDR3 is TGTGCCAGCAGCCACTCCACCGTTTACAATGAGCAGTTCTTC.

The chain joins TRBV7-9 to TRBJ2-5, with 10 nucleotides matching TRBD1. Germline V gene lookup returns CDR1 SEHNR and CDR2 FQNEAQ (reference sequence). After removal of 5 bases from V and 0 bases from J, the junction contained 3 bases not matched to a gene. This CDR3 is 15 amino acids long. In DNA form, the CDR3 reads TGTGCCAGCAGCCAGGGACAGGGGTACCAAGAGACCCAGTACTTC. It encodes CASSQGQGYQETQYF. Using reference TRBV7-9 and TRBJ2-5 for the parts outside the CDR3, the full variable domain is DTGVSQNPRHKITKRGQNVTFRCDPISEHNRLYWYRQTLGQGPEFLTYFQNEAQLEKSRLLSDRFSAERPKGSFSTLEIQRTEQGDSAMYLCASSQGQGYQETQYFGPGTRLLVL.

This clone was counted between two and nine times. V gene TRBV5-4 combines with J gene TRBJ2-1; 7 bases are a match to TRBD1. The CDR3 has 15 amino acids. CDR1 and CDR2 from the germline V gene are SGHNT and YYREEE (reference sequence). V lost 0 bases to trimming and J lost 6 bases; unmatched junction nucleotides: 6. CDR3 in amino acids: CASSLDRGSFNEQFF. For the CDR3, the DNA is TGTGCCAGCAGCTTGGACAGGGGAAGTTTCAATGAGCAGTTCTTC.

The V gene is TRBV27, the J gene TRBJ1-6; TRBD1 agrees at 9 bases. This CDR3 region has 15 residues. The V gene's germline CDR1 is MNHEY and CDR2 SMNVEV (reference sequence). After removal of 5 bases from V and 7 bases from J, the junction contained 6 bases not matched to a gene. The CDR3 DNA follows: TGTGCCAGCAGTCCCCGGACAGGGGTGAATTCACCCCTCCACTTT. This translates into CASSPRTGVNSPLHF.

This sequence joins TRBV7-9 and TRBJ1-6; 7 nucleotides match TRBD1. The CDR3 runs 17 residues. Germline V gene sequence: CDR1 SEHNR, CDR2 FQNEAQ (reference sequence). With V trimmed by 0 bases and J by 5 bases, 7 bases remained unmatched. The DNA of the CDR3 is TGTGCCAGCAGCTTAGCTGGACAGGCGGATAATAATTCACCCCTCCACTTT. It yields the protein CASSLAGQADNNSPLHF. Full variable domain (outside the CDR3, taken from reference TRBV7-9 and TRBJ1-6): DTGVSQNPRHKITKRGQNVTFRCDPISEHNRLYWYRQTLGQGPEFLTYFQNEAQLEKSRLLSDRFSAERPKGSFSTLEIQRTEQGDSAMYLCASSLAGQADNNSPLHFGNGTRLTVT.

This clone was counted once. The chain's CDR3 is CASSPKDRGPRFTEAFF. As DNA, the CDR3 is TGTGCCAGCAGCCCAAAAGACAGGGGTCCGAGATTCACTGAAGCTTTCTTT. V and J are TRBV9 and TRBJ1-1, with 8 bases fitting TRBD1. The germline gives CDR1 SGDLS, CDR2 YYNGEE. V shed 4 bases, J shed 4 bases, and the junction held 15 bases outside the gene matches. CDR3 size: 17 residues.

The genes are TRBV4-3 and TRBJ1-3, with TRBD1 identical over 8 bases. In germline, CDR1 is LGHNA, CDR2 YSLEER. This CDR3 is built from 16 residues. Unmatched junction bases numbered 13, after V lost 3 bases and J lost 9 bases. The CDR3 region has the DNA TGCGCCAGCAGCCAGAACATTCAGGGGGCGGGAGGCACCATATATTTT. Translated, it gives CASSQNIQGAGGTIYF.

The chain has TRBV6-6 and TRBJ1-1, with 7 bases lining up with TRBD1. This CDR3 has 16 amino acids. Germline lookup yields CDR1 MNHNY and CDR2 SVGAGI (reference sequence). V lost 6 bases to trimming and J lost 3 bases; unmatched junction nucleotides: 13. The CDR3 DNA sequence: TGTGCCAGCAGCCCCGGTCGGGCAGGGGGTGACACTGAAGCTTTCTTT. Protein product: CASSPGRAGGDTEAFF.

This rearrangement joins TRBV6-1 to TRBJ1-2; D possibly corresponds to TRBD1 (6 bases). The CDR3 sequence is 15 residues long. Germline V gene data show CDR1 as MNHNS and CDR2 as SASEGT. V dropped 1 base and J dropped 4 bases, with 13 bases sitting between them. CDR3 sequence (DNA): TGTGCCAGCAGTGAAGGGGTAGGGACAAGCTATGGCTACACCTTC. Translation gives CASSEGVGTSYGYTF.

Only one count was recorded for this clone. The rearrangement joins TRBV4-1 to TRBJ2-2, with D uncertain. Trimming cost V 7 bases and J 6 bases, with 9 bases left between them. Germline values: CDR1 MGHRA, CDR2 YSYEKL. CDR3 length: 12 residues. The CDR3 DNA is TGCGCCAGCATTTCTCGGTCCGGGGAGCTGTTTTTT. Translation: CASISRSGELFF.

V gene TRBV30 combines with J gene TRBJ2-1, with 8 positions matching TRBD2. Germline V gene sequence: CDR1 GTSNPN, CDR2 SVGIG (reference sequence). This CDR3 is built from 17 residues. Trimming cost V 3 bases and J 6 bases; bases outside gene matches: 16. This CDR3 reads CAWSPIWETGGLNEQFF. For the CDR3, the DNA is TGTGCCTGGAGCCCCATTTGGGAAACGGGGGGGCTCAATGAGCAGTTCTTC.

For the CDR3, the DNA is TGTGCCAGCAGGGAAAATCAGCCCCAGCATTTT. It translates to CASRENQPQHF. This chain joins TRBV6-1 and TRBJ1-5; no reliable D call. In germline, CDR1 is MNHNS, CDR2 SASEGT. The CDR3 consists of 11 residues. Between the trimmed V and J ends, which lost 6 bases and 4 bases, there was a span of 4 bases.

The chain combines TRBV7-2 with TRBJ1-6; the D is unclear. CDR1 and CDR2 from the germline V gene are SGHTA and FQGNSA. The CDR3 is 17 amino acids. V shed 0 bases and J shed 3 bases, with 12 bases lying between them. CDR3 protein: CASSLAEGKLYNSPLHF. DNA for the CDR3: TGTGCCAGCAGCTTAGCGGAAGGGAAACTCTATAATTCACCCCTCCACTTT.